This entry concerns a single TCR beta chain. Authors' methods: How many nucleated cells were present was estimated from reference gene primer amplification. Some clones are missing from TCRdb's copy, which holds only in-frame ones; the method was immunoSEQ multiplex PCR. From that table come the V and J calls and clone size; the DNA was used to work out D and trimming. This sample has some 120,000 clones, with 80% to 90% found just once. This sample stems from a study of blood T cell repertoires in COVID-19. Study in general: Both acute and convalescent COVID-19 samples were obtained from the United States, Italy and Spain. T cells, B-cell-depleted T cells, or PBMCs provided the cDNA or gDNA that served as material.

V gave up 4 bases and J gave up 4 bases; unmatched junction bases: 0. The CDR3 length is 12 residues. CDR1 and CDR2 (germline): MDHEN, SYDVKM. Material for sequencing was peripheral blood. The sequence derives from a human donor with acute or convalescent COVID-19. The donor label of this sample is uncertain. The V gene is TRBV28, the J gene TRBJ2-5; 7 bases fit TRBD2. Here the CDR3 DNA reads TGTGCCAGCAGTTGGGGGGGAGAGACCCAGTACTTC. It codes for CASSWGGETQYF.